This TCR beta chain derives from a study of blood T cell repertoires in COVID-19. In the original workflow: Estimated nucleated cell counts came from reference gene primer amplification. Only in-frame clones appear in the TCRdb table, and some are missing; sequencing was by immunoSEQ multiplex PCR. V, J and clone size derive from that table, while D and trimming were established from the DNA sequence. The table records about 170,000 clones, approximately 82% of them present only once. V was clipped by 4 bases and J by 4 bases, with 4 bases between them. This CDR3 contains 11 residues. CDR1 SEHNR and CDR2 FQNEAQ come from the germline V gene (reference sequence).

Sequenced sample: peripheral blood. The chain recombines TRBV7-9 with TRBJ1-1; no clear D gene. The TCR was taken from a woman aged 40 to 49 with COVID-19, enrolled during active disease. The chain's CDR3 is CASSSSTEAFF. CDR3 coding DNA: TGTGCCAGCAGCTCGTCCACTGAAGCTTTCTTT. Complete variable domain (other parts from reference TRBV7-9 and TRBJ1-1): DTGVSQNPRHKITKRGQNVTFRCDPISEHNRLYWYRQTLGQGPEFLTYFQNEAQLEKSRLLSDRFSAERPKGSFSTLEIQRTEQGDSAMYLCASSSSTEAFFGQGTRLTVV.